This T cell receptor (beta chain) emerged from a study of T cell clones after liver transplantation (dated by TCRdb to about 2019). With regard to the full study: The samples were obtained from ITN030ST, a randomized trial that attempted immunosuppression withdrawal within 2 years after liver transplantation. Donor-reactive T cell clones were identified by TCRbeta sequencing following a pre-transplant mixed lymphocyte reaction and were subsequently tracked in post-transplant blood. Third party-reactive TCRbeta sequences from pre-transplant MLRs were also identified as an antigen-independent comparator for donor-reactive sequences. Three of the eight recipients were HCV-positive; the others were transplanted for non-autoimmune, non-viral indications. No induction therapy was given to the subjects, and standard immunosuppression was administered until randomization at 12-24 months post-transplant. To count as tolerant, a recipient had to stay completely off immunosuppression for at least one year without liver enzymes climbing beyond twice the upper limit of normal. Blood samples were collected pre-transplant, then pre-randomization ahead of withdrawal, and finally post-randomization once withdrawal had either been completed or failed. A cohort of 8 liver transplant recipients was studied, of whom 3 were classified as tolerant and 5 as non-tolerant.

What the study reported, not specific to this receptor: Since no allograft tissue specimens were available, donor-reactive T cells may have migrated into the graft instead of being deleted. Donor-reactive sequences decreased more than third party-reactive sequences, which suggests partial antigen-specific deletion that was not related to withdrawal success. The conclusions were preliminary, being limited by small, heterogeneous patient numbers and by non-standardized post-transplant time points. In 5 of 8 subjects, circulating donor-reactive CD4 TCRbeta sequences decreased significantly after transplant, regardless of tolerance or HCV status. Once repertoire turnover was taken into account, donor-reactive detection showed a significant reduction for CD4 in 7 of 8 subjects and for CD8 in 8 of 8. In two subjects, low numbers of available donor cells limited the measurable donor-reactive repertoire.

Unstimulated PBMCs, after thawing, were stained for CD3, CD4 and CD8 and then FACS-sorted into CD3+CD4+ and CD3+CD8+ populations. Each of the 8 studied subjects was randomized to immunosuppression withdrawal. The Qiagen DNeasy Blood and Tissue Kit was used for genomic DNA isolation. About this clone itself: Its cognate antigen has yet to be identified. Base qualities are missing; no much larger clone stands one base away.

Frozen genomic DNA underwent high-throughput TCRbeta CDR3 sequencing by immunoSEQ, including PCR amplification, mapping, bias correction and internal controls. In the authors' own workflow: Productive rearrangements were retained, and unique TCRbeta sequences were defined by the CDR3 nucleotide sequence together with the V and J gene. For classification of a sequence as donor-reactive, at least 5-fold expansion in CFSE-low cells relative to unstimulated pre-transplant cells and a frequency of at least 0.01% were required. To ensure at least 90% detection power, minimum frequency thresholds were set for each subject based on that subject's lowest-template unstimulated sample. Jensen-Shannon divergence between the top 1000 TCRbeta sequences after and before transplant was used to measure repertoire turnover. Changes in detection of donor-reactive sequences were assessed with two-sided Fisher's exact tests. This is the immuneACCESS table as TCRdb keeps it, with only in-frame sequences that have V and J called. A part of the clones is gone; compared with another copy, unresolved V genes explain less than half, and the rest is unexplained. That table is the source of V, J and clone size, and D and trimming were worked out from the DNA. The sample has tens of thousands of clones on record, 80% to 90% of them singletons. About 2% of the sample is in the top ten clones.

Sample: CD4+ T cells from blood, taken about 50 months after liver transplant. This TCR derives from a human patient who received a liver transplant. Following transplantation, T cells from the graft donor may be among those present.

The CDR3 reads CASSLYGTDTEAFF. The nucleotide sequence is TGTGCCAGCAGCTTATACGGTACCGACACTGAAGCTTTCTTT. Rearrangement joined TRBV7-2 to TRBJ1-1; the D gene is unclear. CDR1 SGHTA and CDR2 FQGNSA were looked up in the germline V gene. V and J are truncated by 2 bases and 3 bases respectively, leaving an intervening sequence of 10 bases. The CDR3 numbers 14 residues from cysteine through phenylalanine. Left in the record is the CDR3 DNA by itself, 42 bases read in frame from the first base. The full variable domain, with segments outside the CDR3 supplied by the reference TRBV7-2 and TRBJ1-1 proteins, appears as GAGVSQSPSNKVTEKGKDVELRCDPISGHTALYWYRQSLGQGLEFLIYFQGNSAPDKSGLPSDRFSAERTGGSVSTLTIQRTQQEDSAVYLCASSLYGTDTEAFFGQGTRLTVV.